The source of this T cell receptor (beta chain) is a study of T cell responses to AZD1222 COVID-19 vaccine. Study-level points and caveats: Researchers took repertoire samples only after the peak T cell response had come. Vaccine-related CD4 TCRs covered spike, predominating at 160-218 and 743-854. Unmutated variant regions are reportedly targeted by nearly half of spike-specific TCRs.

As for this clone: The target antigen is unknown.

From germline, CDR1 is SGHRS and CDR2 YFSETQ. Trimming shortened V by 1 base and J by 5 bases, and 12 bases separated the two germline ends. The CDR3 extends over 14 amino acids. Sequenced by immunoSEQ multiplex PCR; TCRdb stores in-frame clones only, minus some. The data contain about 55,000 clones, 70% to 85% of them singletons. Source: peripheral blood, taken on day 0 of AZD1222 vaccination. The chain recombines TRBV5-1 with TRBJ2-5; a possible D gene is TRBD1 (6 bases). This TCR came from an adult in good health. The CDR3 here is CASSLFQGKETQYF. CDR3 nucleotide sequence: TGCGCCAGCAGCTTGTTTCAGGGGAAGGAGACCCAGTACTTC.